This TCR beta chain was sequenced in a study of blood T cell repertoires in COVID-19. Sequencing used immunoSEQ multiplex PCR; TCRdb keeps in-frame clones, though not all of them. The sample carries 160,000 or so clones, roughly 89% recorded once. The CDR3 contains 13 residues. Germline V gene sequence: CDR1 SQVTM, CDR2 ANQGSEA. V was pared by 6 bases and J by 8 bases, with 6 bases of the junction left unmatched. What was sequenced was peripheral blood. The receptor comes from a woman between 45 and 60 years old with acute or convalescent COVID-19. The chain employs TRBV29-1 and TRBJ1-5; TRBD1 matches 11 bases. The CDR3 protein is CSVAGTGGEPQHF. DNA for the CDR3: TGCAGCGTCGCCGGGACAGGGGGTGAGCCCCAGCATTTT.